Presented here are 9 T cell receptor beta chains from one specimen sequenced in a study of T cells after yellow fever vaccination. TCRdb used MiXCR to reprocess the 5' RACE reads, holding one entry per CDR3 protein. Seen here are about 330,000 distinct CDR3 sequences, 7% to 9% observed once, and the top ten hold 17%. Sequenced here: PBMCs, sampled around 45 days after the first yellow fever vaccination. These receptors were obtained from a man aged 18 to 35 who received the YFV17D yellow fever vaccine.

The V and J genes are TRBV5-1 and TRBJ2-6; no reliable D call. The ends were cut back, 1 base at V and 0 bases at J, with 5 bases in the middle. Germline V gene lookup returns CDR1 SGHRS and CDR2 YFSETQ. This CDR3 is 15 amino acids long. CDR3 loop: CASSLSNSGANVLTF. In DNA, the CDR3 is TGCGCCAGCAGCTTGTCAAACTCTGGGGCCAACGTCCTGACTTTC.

The rearrangement uses TRBV7-9 and TRBJ2-3, with D hard to call. Trimming cost V 5 bases and J 5 bases, with 5 bases left between them. Germline V gene sequence: CDR1 SEHNR, CDR2 FQNEAQ (reference sequence). The CDR3 extends over 11 amino acids. The CDR3 loop reads CASSQVDTQYF. For the CDR3, the DNA is TGTGCCAGCAGCCAAGTAGATACGCAGTATTTT.

The V gene is TRBV9, the J gene TRBJ2-1; weak D call: TRBD2 (5 bases). V lost 4 bases to trimming and J lost 4 bases, with 15 bases between them. The length of the CDR3 is 15 residues. Per germline, CDR1 SGDLS and CDR2 YYNGEE. The CDR3 is CASSRRLARYNEQFF. Here the CDR3 DNA reads TGTGCCAGCAGCCGGAGGCTAGCTAGGTACAATGAGCAGTTCTTC.

V usage is TRBV10-3 and J usage is TRBJ1-1, with 9 bases identical to TRBD1. CDR3 length: 16 amino acids. Trimming took 2 bases from V and 11 from J; bases not matched to a gene: 15. Germline V gives CDR1 ENHRY, CDR2 SYGVKD. The CDR3 loop is CAISEPYGGQGFKAFF. The CDR3 DNA reads TGTGCCATCAGTGAGCCTTATGGCGGACAGGGGTTTAAGGCTTTCTTT.

Here the CDR3 DNA reads TGTGCCAGCTCCGCAGCGGGGGCGGCTGAAGCTTTCTTT. Translating gives CASSAAGAAEAFF. The V call is TRBV18, the J call TRBJ1-1, with TRBD1 as a possible D gene (6 bases). Germline V gene sequence: CDR1 KGHSH, CDR2 LQKENI. V was cut by 6 bases and J by 6 bases, with 14 bases left in between. This CDR3 region has 13 residues. Based on the CDR3 plus reference TRBV18 and TRBJ1-1, the full variable domain is NAGVMQNPRHLVRRRGQEARLRCSPMKGHSHVYWYRQLPEEGLKFMVYLQKENIIDESGMPKERFSAEFPKEGPSILRIQQVVRGDSAAYFCASSAAGAAEAFFGQGTRLTVV.

This clonotype was seen a few times. This chain connects TRBV3-1 to TRBJ2-1; 11 bases agree with TRBD2. Germline V gives CDR1 LGHDT, CDR2 YNNKEL (reference sequence). With 6 bases clipped from V and 6 bases from J, the junction kept 7 bases outside the gene matches. The CDR3 extends over 15 amino acids. DNA for the CDR3: TGTGCCAGCAGTCCGGGGCTAGCGGGGGGCAATGAGCAGTTCTTC. This translates into CASSPGLAGGNEQFF.

This clonotype has at least ten counts. J is TRBJ2-5 and V is TRBV5-4; D is possibly TRBD2 (5 bases). The CDR3 runs 14 residues. V shed 4 bases and J shed 7 bases, with 17 bases lying between them. CDR1 is SGHNT, CDR2 YYREEE, per germline (reference sequence). CDR3 residues: CASSGSFEGSTQYF. In DNA form, the CDR3 reads TGTGCCAGCAGCGGGTCCTTTGAGGGTTCGACCCAGTACTTC.

There are a few counts of this clonotype. The J gene is TRBJ2-7, the V gene TRBV4-2; D unclear. Germline V gene data show CDR1 as LGHNA and CDR2 as YNFKEQ. The CDR3 is made up of 16 amino acids. V was shortened by 4 bases and J by 1 base, with 17 bases between the two germline ends. DNA for the CDR3: TGTGCCAGCAGCCGATCAAGCCAGCGTCCTTCCTACGAGCAGTACTTC. Translated, it gives CASSRSSQRPSYEQYF.

By share of the sample, this clonotype is medium-sized (0.01 to 0.1%). CDR3 in amino acids: CASSFGGVYNEQFF. The DNA of the CDR3 is TGTGCCAGCAGTTTCGGGGGGGTGTACAATGAGCAGTTCTTC. The chain uses TRBV28 and TRBJ2-1; 8 bases agree with TRBD2. Looked up from germline, CDR1 is MDHEN and CDR2 is SYDVKM. The CDR3 runs to 14 residues. The J segment lost 4 bases and the V segment lost 3 bases, leaving 2 bases of the junction unmatched.